Presented here are 13 T cell receptor beta chains from one specimen sequenced in a study of T cells expressing NK-cell markers. For each CDR3 protein, TCRdb gives one entry from its re-call of the 5' RACE reads, without DNA. The table for this sample gives fewer than 200,000 distinct CDR3 sequences. The sequencing sample was made of blood T cells: a sorted CD56 or NKG2C T cell subset, CD4+ or CD8+ T cells, or bulk PBMC T cells (not recorded which). Source of these receptors: a woman between 18 and 75 years old in good health.

This CDR3 reads CASSLEWLGGFHEQYF. V and J are TRBV11-2 and TRBJ2-7. Germline loops: CDR1 SGHAT, CDR2 FQNNGV. CDR3 length: 16 residues.

This CDR3 is CASSVTLLGSPLHF. The V and J genes are TRBV6-1 and TRBJ1-6. Germline CDR1 MNHNS, CDR2 SASEGT. The CDR3 is made up of 14 amino acids.

The rearrangement uses TRBV5-1 and TRBJ2-7; the TCRdb D gene call, TRBD1, has no DNA to confirm it. The CDR3 is 16 amino acids. CDR1 is SGHRS and CDR2 is YFSETQ in the germline V gene. The CDR3 here is CASSKGWGQSDHEQYF.

The rearrangement uses TRBV20-1 and TRBJ2-2. This CDR3 has 15 residues. Looked up from germline, CDR1 is DFQATT and CDR2 is SNEGSKA (reference sequence). The CDR3: CSARDKLPNTGELFF.

The chain uses TRBV5-1 and TRBJ2-1; checking the TCRdb D call of TRBD1 is not possible without DNA. The CDR3 is 11 residues long. CDR1 and CDR2 from the germline V gene are SGHRS and YFSETQ. The CDR3 sequence is CASRSGNEQFF.

J is TRBJ2-1 and V is TRBV14; no DNA is available, so the TRBD1 call from TCRdb remains unchecked. The CDR3 runs 17 residues. Germline lookup yields CDR1 SGHDN and CDR2 FVKESK. The chain's CDR3 is CASSQGLGQGSYNEQFF.

V is TRBV12-3 or TRBV12-4 and J is TRBJ2-7. This CDR3 is 13 amino acids long. CDR3 protein: CASSLGPAYEQYF.

This chain joins TRBV10-3 and TRBJ1-1. CDR1 and CDR2 (germline): ENHRY, SYGVKD. This CDR3 is 13 amino acids long. CDR3 sequence: CATYGLRRTEAFF.

The chain has TRBV7-6 and TRBJ2-5; TCRdb indicates TRBD1, and absent DNA this call remains unverified. Germline V CDR1 and CDR2: SGHVS, FNYEAQ. This CDR3 has 13 residues. This CDR3 reads CASSLGRAETQYF.

The V gene is TRBV6-1, the J gene TRBJ1-1; lacking DNA, the TRBD1 call made by TCRdb goes unchecked. Germline-derived CDR1 and CDR2 are MNHNS and SASEGT. The CDR3 is made up of 12 amino acids. Here the CDR3 reads CASSELGAEAFF.

V and J are TRBV5-8 and TRBJ1-6; TCRdb's assignment of TRBD1 cannot be checked, as there is no DNA. The CDR3 has 17 residues. CDR1 SGHTS and CDR2 YDEGEE come from the germline V gene. CDR3 residues: CASSSQTGASKGSPLHF.

The V gene is TRBV12-3 or TRBV12-4, the J gene TRBJ2-3; without DNA, the TCRdb call of TRBD2 cannot be checked. This CDR3 contains 16 residues. The CDR3: CASSFRLAGQVDTQYF.

The chain links TRBV20-1 to TRBJ2-5; checking the TCRdb D call of TRBD2 is not possible without DNA. Germline V CDR1 and CDR2: DFQATT, SNEGSKA (reference sequence). There are 15 residues in the CDR3. The CDR3 loop reads CSARNSGGDQETQYF.